A selection of T cell receptor beta chains follows, all from one sample in a study of CD8+ T cells in alopecia areata. Some clones are missing from TCRdb's copy, which holds only in-frame ones; the method was immunoSEQ multiplex PCR. Of approximately 210,000 clones in the sample, over 40% are singletons; the top ten hold roughly 2.8%. The sample consisted of CD4+ T cells sorted from blood, taken around week 36, from a patient treated with tofacitinib. The receptor source for this set is a human donor with alopecia areata. Both conserved end residues are part of each CDR3. A D gene is named only where the DNA matches it firmly. Clone size, where shown, is once, few, many, or a class for clones that have expanded.

D gene | J gene | clone size | V gene | CDR3 DNA | CDR3 protein
NA | TRBJ2-5 | NA | TRBV7-9 | TGTGCCAGCAGCCTTAACGCTGGACTACTCCAAGAGACCCAGTACTTC | CASSLNAGLLQETQYF
NA | TRBJ2-6 | NA | TRBV7-9 | TGTGCCAGCAGCTTAGCGGGGTCCCACGTCCTGACTTTC | CASSLAGSHVLTF
NA | TRBJ2-7 | NA | TRBV28 | TGTGCCAGCAGTTCGCAGGGATCAGGCTCCTACGAGCAGTACTTC | CASSSQGSGSYEQYF
TRBD2 | TRBJ2-3 | few | TRBV4-1 | TGCGCCAGCAGCCAAGGGGGGGGACTAGCCCTCACAGATACGCAGTATTTT | CASSQGGGLALTDTQYF
TRBD1 | TRBJ2-3 | NA | TRBV10-3 | TGTGCCACCCGAGGGACAGGTTTGTTGGATACGCAGTATTTT | CATRGTGLLDTQYF
NA | TRBJ2-7 | NA | TRBV27 | TGTGCCAGCAGCCCAATTGCCGACTACGAGCAGTACTTC | CASSPIADYEQYF
NA | TRBJ2-7 | few | TRBV19 | TGTGCCAGTAGTATGGGCAGGCTGCGGGAGCAGTACTTC | CASSMGRLREQYF
NA | TRBJ1-4 | NA | TRBV11-2 | TGTGCCAGATGGCCCGGGACAAAGCGTGAAAAACTGTTTTTT | CARWPGTKREKLFF
NA | TRBJ1-1 | few | TRBV30 | TGTGCCTGCTCGCCCATAGGAGGGAGAACTGAAGCTTTCTTT | CACSPIGGRTEAFF
NA | TRBJ2-5 | NA | TRBV6-5 | TGTGCCAGCAGTTACTCGTCTGGGGACAACCCGGAGACCCAGTACTTC | CASSYSSGDNPETQYF
TRBD2 | TRBJ2-7 | NA | TRBV2 | TGTGCCAGCAGTGACTACGGGAGGGTAGGCGAGCAGTACTTC | CASSDYGRVGEQYF
NA | TRBJ2-3 | NA | TRBV28 | TGTGCCAGCAGCACGACGGGAGATACGCAGTATTTT | CASSTTGDTQYF
TRBD2 | TRBJ2-3 | few | TRBV28 | TGTGCCAGCAGTTTATCGGGTAGCGGGAGCACAGATACGCAGTATTTT | CASSLSGSGSTDTQYF
NA | TRBJ1-2 | NA | TRBV4-2 | TGTGCCAGCAGCCCCCGGCCAGCGGACTATGGCTACACCTTC | CASSPRPADYGYTF
NA | TRBJ2-3 | few | TRBV14 | TGTGCCAGCAGCCCTCCGGGGGCCCATAAGCAGGATACGCAGTATTTT | CASSPPGAHKQDTQYF
TRBD1 | TRBJ1-2 | few | TRBV2 | TGTGCCAGCATCCCGGGACAGGGGAACTATGGCTACACCTTC | CASIPGQGNYGYTF
NA | TRBJ2-3 | NA | TRBV4-2 | TGTGCCAGCAGCCAAAATAGACCAGATACGCAGTATTTT | CASSQNRPDTQYF
TRBD1 | TRBJ2-1 | NA | TRBV7-2 | TGTGCCAGCAGCTCACTAGGGGGCGGAAGATACAATGAGCAGTTCTTC | CASSSLGGGRYNEQFF
NA | TRBJ2-3 | NA | TRBV7-2 | TGTGCCAGCAGCCCCGTCCTAAATACGCAGTATTTT | CASSPVLNTQYF
NA | TRBJ2-1 | NA | TRBV6-4 | TGTGCCAGCAGTGCCCTCCTAGCGTCACCTCCGGGTGAGCAGTTCTTC | CASSALLASPPGEQFF
NA | TRBJ1-2 | NA | TRBV7-9 | TGTGCCAGCAGCTCCACATCACAGGGAGACGGCTACACCTTC | CASSSTSQGDGYTF
NA | TRBJ1-4 | NA | TRBV6-5 | TGTGCCAGCAGTTATCGTGAGAAGGGTGAAAAACTGTTTTTT | CASSYREKGEKLFF